These 5 T cell receptor beta chains originate from one sample sequenced in a study of cytomegalovirus exposure and HLA in healthy donors. Sequencing used immunoSEQ multiplex PCR; TCRdb keeps in-frame clones, though not all of them. The data contain 75,000 to 85,000 clones, just over 90% of them singletons. Sequencing was done on a sample of PBMCs. These receptors were collected from a man aged 25-45 years in good health and CMV-seronegative.

V and J are TRBV19 and TRBJ1-1; a possible D gene is TRBD1 (5 bases). This CDR3 has 14 residues. V was cut by 3 bases and J by 0 bases, with 8 bases left in between. Germline V gene data show CDR1 as LNHDA and CDR2 as SQIVND (reference sequence). The CDR3 here is CASSMGRLNTEAFF. CDR3 DNA: TGTGCCAGTAGTATGGGGCGATTGAACACTGAAGCTTTCTTT.

The chain has TRBV7-6 and TRBJ1-1; 9 positions agree with TRBD1. CDR1 and CDR2 from the germline V gene are SGHVS and FNYEAQ. CDR3 length equals 14 residues. V dropped 5 bases and J dropped 5; count of bases not matched to a gene: 6. CDR3 loop: CASSIDRGGTEAFF. DNA of the CDR3: TGTGCCAGCAGCATAGACAGGGGGGGAACTGAAGCTTTCTTT.

The chain uses TRBV25-1 and TRBJ2-5, with 8 bases identical to TRBD2. Germline-derived CDR1 and CDR2 are MGHDK and SYGVNS. The junction had 20 bases not matched to a gene; V was cut back by 7 bases and J by 4 bases. The CDR3 contains 18 residues. CDR3 loop: CASTWIVGLVGPGETQYF. In DNA, the CDR3 is TGTGCCAGCACCTGGATTGTGGGACTAGTGGGGCCCGGAGAGACCCAGTACTTC.

The rearrangement joins TRBV27 to TRBJ2-3; D unresolved. Germline V gives CDR1 MNHEY, CDR2 SMNVEV (reference sequence). This CDR3 contains 14 residues. V was shortened by 4 bases and J by 4 bases, with 12 bases between the two germline ends. CDR3 residues: CASSSLNAADTQYF. Here the CDR3 DNA reads TGTGCCAGCAGTTCCCTTAACGCAGCAGATACGCAGTATTTT.

The V gene is TRBV5-4, the J gene TRBJ2-7; 7 nucleotides agree with TRBD1. Germline values: CDR1 SGHNT, CDR2 YYREEE (reference sequence). The CDR3 consists of 15 residues. Germline trimming cut 2 bases from V and 2 bases from J; bases unmatched to any gene: 7. CDR3 in DNA: TGTGCCAGCAGCTTTGACAGGGTTGGCACCTACGAGCAGTACTTC. The encoded protein is CASSFDRVGTYEQYF.